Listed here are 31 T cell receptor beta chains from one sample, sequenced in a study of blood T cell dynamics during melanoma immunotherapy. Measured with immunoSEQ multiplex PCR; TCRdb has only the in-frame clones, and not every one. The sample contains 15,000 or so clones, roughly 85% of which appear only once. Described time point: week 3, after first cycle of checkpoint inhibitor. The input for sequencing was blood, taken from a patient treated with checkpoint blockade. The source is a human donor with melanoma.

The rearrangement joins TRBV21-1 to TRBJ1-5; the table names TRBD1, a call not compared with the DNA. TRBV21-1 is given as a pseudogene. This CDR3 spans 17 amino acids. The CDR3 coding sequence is TGTGCCAGCAGCATCCTTACAGGGGTAAGGAGCAATCAGCCCCAGCATTTT. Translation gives CASSILTGVRSNQPQHF.

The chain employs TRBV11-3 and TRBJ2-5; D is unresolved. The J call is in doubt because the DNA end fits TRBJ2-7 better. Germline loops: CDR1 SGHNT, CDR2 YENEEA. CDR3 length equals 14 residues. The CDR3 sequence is CASSFSDGPYEQYF. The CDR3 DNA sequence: TGTGCCAGCAGCTTTTCGGACGGGCCTTACGAGCAGTACTTC.

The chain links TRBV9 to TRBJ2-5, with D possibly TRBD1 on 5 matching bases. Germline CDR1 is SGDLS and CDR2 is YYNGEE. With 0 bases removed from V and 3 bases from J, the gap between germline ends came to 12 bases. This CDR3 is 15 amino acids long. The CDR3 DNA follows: TGTGCCAGCAGCGTAGAGGGGCTCCCGGAAGAGACCCAGTACTTC. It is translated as CASSVEGLPEETQYF.

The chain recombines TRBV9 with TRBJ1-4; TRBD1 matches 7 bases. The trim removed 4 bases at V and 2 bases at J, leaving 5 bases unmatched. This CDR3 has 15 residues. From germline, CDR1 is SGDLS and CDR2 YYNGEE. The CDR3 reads CASSPQTGTNEKLFF. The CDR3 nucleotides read TGTGCCAGCAGCCCCCAGACAGGGACTAATGAAAAACTGTTTTTT.

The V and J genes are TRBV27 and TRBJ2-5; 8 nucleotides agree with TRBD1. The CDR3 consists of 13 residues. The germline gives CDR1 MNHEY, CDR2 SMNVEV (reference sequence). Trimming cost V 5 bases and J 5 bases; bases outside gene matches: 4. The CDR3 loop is CASSTQGAETQYF. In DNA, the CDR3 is TGTGCCAGCAGTACTCAGGGGGCGGAGACCCAGTACTTC.

Here the CDR3 DNA reads TGTGCCAGCAGCCCTCCGTTTTTT. Protein product: CASSPPFF. The V call is TRBV21-1, the J call TRBJ2-2; whether TRBD2, the table's D call, matches the DNA was not checked. TRBV21-1 is tagged as a pseudogene. The CDR3 totals 8 residues.

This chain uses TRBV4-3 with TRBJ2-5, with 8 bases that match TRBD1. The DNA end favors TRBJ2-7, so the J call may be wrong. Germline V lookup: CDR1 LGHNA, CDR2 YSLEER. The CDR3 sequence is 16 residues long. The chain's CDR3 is CASSQGPADRAYEQYF. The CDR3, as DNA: TGCGCCAGCAGCCAAGGCCCAGCGGACAGGGCCTACGAGCAGTACTTC.

CDR3 loop: CASSLDRGETQYF. The CDR3 DNA sequence: TGTGCCAGCAGCCTGGACAGGGGAGAGACCCAGTACTTC. The chain employs TRBV5-4 and TRBJ2-5; 9 bases match TRBD1. V trimming: 4 bases; J trimming: 4 bases; junction bases outside the gene matches: 2. Germline CDR1 and CDR2: SGHNT and YYREEE (reference sequence). CDR3 length equals 13 residues.

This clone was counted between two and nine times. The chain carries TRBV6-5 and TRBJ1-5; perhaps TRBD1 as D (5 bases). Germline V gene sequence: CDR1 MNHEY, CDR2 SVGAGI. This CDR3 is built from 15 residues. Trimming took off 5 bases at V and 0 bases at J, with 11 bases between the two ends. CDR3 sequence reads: CASSVQANSNQPQHF. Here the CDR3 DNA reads TGTGCCAGCAGTGTACAGGCTAATAGCAATCAGCCCCAGCATTTT.

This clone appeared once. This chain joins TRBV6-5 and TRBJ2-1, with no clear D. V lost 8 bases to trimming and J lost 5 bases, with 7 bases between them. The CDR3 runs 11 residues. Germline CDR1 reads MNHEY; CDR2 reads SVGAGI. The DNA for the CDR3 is TGTGCCAGCCGCCGGGACAATGAGCAGTTCTTC. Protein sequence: CASRRDNEQFF.

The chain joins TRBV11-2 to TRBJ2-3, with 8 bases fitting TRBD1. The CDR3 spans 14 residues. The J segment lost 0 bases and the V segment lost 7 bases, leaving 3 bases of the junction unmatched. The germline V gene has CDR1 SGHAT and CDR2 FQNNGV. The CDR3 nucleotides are TGTGCCAGCACCAGGACAGGGAGCACAGATACGCAGTATTTT. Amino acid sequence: CASTRTGSTDTQYF.

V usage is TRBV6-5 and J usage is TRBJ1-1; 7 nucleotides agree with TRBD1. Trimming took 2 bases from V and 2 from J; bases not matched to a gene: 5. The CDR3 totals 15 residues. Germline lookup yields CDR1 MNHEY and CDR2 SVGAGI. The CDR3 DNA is TGTGCCAGCAGTTACGTGAGGGGGCTCAACACTGAAGCTTTCTTT. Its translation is CASSYVRGLNTEAFF.

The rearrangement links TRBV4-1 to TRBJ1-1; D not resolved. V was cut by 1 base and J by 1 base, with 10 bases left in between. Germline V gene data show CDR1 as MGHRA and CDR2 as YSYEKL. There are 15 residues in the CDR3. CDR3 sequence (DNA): TGCGCCAGCAGCCAAGCTTGGGCGGAGAACACTGAAGCTTTCTTT. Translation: CASSQAWAENTEAFF.

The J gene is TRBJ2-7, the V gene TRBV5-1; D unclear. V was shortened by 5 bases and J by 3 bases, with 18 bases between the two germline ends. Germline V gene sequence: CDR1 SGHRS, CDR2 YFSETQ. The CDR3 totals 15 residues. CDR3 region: CASSFEPTSIYEQYF. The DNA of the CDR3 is TGCGCCAGCAGTTTCGAACCTACGAGCATCTACGAGCAGTACTTC.

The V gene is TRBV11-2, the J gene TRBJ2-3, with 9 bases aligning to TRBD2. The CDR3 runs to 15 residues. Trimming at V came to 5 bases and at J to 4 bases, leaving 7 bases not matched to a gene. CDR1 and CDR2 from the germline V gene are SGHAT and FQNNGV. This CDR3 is CASSVSGRLADTQYF. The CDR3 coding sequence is TGTGCCAGCAGCGTGAGCGGGAGGCTAGCAGATACGCAGTATTTT.

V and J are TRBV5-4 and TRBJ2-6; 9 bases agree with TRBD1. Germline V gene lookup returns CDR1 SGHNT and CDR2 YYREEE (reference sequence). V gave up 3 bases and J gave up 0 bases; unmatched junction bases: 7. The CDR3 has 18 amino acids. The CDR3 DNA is TGTGCCAGCAGCTCCCGGGACAGGGTCTACTCTGGGGCCAACGTCCTGACTTTC. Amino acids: CASSSRDRVYSGANVLTF.

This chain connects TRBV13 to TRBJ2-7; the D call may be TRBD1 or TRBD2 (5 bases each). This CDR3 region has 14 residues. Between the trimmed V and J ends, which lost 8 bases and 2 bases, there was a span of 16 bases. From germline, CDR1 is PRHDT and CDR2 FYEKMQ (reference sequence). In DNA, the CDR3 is TGTGCCAGCCGAGAGGGGTGGGGACCCTACGAGCAGTACTTC. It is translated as CASREGWGPYEQYF.

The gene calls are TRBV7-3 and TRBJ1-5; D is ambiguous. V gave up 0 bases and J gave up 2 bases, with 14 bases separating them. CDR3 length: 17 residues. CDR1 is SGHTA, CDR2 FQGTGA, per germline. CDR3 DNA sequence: TGTGCCAGCAGCTTAACATTGTGGTATAGAGGCAATCAGCCCCAGCATTTT. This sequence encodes CASSLTLWYRGNQPQHF.

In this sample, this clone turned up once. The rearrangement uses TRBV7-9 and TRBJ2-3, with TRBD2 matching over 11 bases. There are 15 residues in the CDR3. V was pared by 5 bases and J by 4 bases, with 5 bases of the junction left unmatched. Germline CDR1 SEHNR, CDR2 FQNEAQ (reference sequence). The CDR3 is CASSVGTSGSDTQYF. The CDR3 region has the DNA TGTGCCAGCAGCGTGGGGACTAGCGGATCAGATACGCAGTATTTT.

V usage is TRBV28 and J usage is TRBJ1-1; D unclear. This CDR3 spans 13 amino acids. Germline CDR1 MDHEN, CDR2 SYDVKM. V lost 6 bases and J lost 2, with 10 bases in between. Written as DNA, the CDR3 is TGTGCCAGCAGCTACATTGATAACACTGAAGCTTTCTTT. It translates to CASSYIDNTEAFF.

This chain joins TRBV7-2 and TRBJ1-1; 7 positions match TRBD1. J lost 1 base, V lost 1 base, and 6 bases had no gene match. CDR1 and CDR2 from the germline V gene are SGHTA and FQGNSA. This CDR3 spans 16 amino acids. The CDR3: CASSLVAGTANTEAFF. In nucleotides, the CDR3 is TGTGCCAGCAGCTTAGTGGCCGGGACAGCGAACACTGAAGCTTTCTTT. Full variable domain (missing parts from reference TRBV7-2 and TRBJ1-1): GAGVSQSPSNKVTEKGKDVELRCDPISGHTALYWYRQSLGQGLEFLIYFQGNSAPDKSGLPSDRFSAERTGGSVSTLTIQRTQQEDSAVYLCASSLVAGTANTEAFFGQGTRLTVV.

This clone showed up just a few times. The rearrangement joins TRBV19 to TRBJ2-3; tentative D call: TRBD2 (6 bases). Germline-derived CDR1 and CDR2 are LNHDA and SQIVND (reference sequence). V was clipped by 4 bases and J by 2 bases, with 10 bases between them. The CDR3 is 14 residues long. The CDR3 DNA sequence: TGTGCCAGTAGTAGGCGACTAGACACAGATACGCAGTATTTT. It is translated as CASSRRLDTDTQYF. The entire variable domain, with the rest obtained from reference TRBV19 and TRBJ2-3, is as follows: DGGITQSPKYLFRKEGQNVTLSCEQNLNHDAMYWYRQDPGQGLRLIYYSQIVNDFQKGDIAEGYSVSREKKESFPLTVTSAQKNPTAFYLCASSRRLDTDTQYFGPGTRLTVL.

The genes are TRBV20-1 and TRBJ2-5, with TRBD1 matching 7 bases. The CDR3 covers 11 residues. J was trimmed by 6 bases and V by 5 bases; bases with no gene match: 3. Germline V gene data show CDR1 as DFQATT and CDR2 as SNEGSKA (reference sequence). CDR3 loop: CSAYRGKTQYF. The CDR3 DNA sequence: TGCAGTGCTTACAGGGGAAAGACCCAGTACTTC.

CDR3 residues: CASSLGQDEKLFF. CDR3 nucleotides: TGTGCCAGCTCACTCGGACAGGATGAAAAACTGTTTTTT. V usage is TRBV18 and J usage is TRBJ1-4; 7 bases are a match to TRBD1. Germline V gives CDR1 KGHSH, CDR2 LQKENI. The CDR3 sequence is 13 residues long. Trimming cost V 4 bases and J 6 bases; bases outside gene matches: 2.

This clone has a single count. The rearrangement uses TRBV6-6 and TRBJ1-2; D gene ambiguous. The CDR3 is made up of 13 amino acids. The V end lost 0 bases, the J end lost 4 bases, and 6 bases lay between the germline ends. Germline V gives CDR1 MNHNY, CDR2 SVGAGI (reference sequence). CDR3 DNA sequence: TGTGCCAGCAGTTACTCAGATCTCTATGGCTACACCTTC. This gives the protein CASSYSDLYGYTF.

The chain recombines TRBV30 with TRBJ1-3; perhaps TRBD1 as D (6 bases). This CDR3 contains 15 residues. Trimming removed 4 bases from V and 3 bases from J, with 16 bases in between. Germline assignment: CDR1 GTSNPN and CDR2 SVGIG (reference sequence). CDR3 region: CAWNRGTNLGNTIYF. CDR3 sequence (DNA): TGTGCCTGGAACCGGGGGACAAACCTTGGAAACACCATATATTTT.

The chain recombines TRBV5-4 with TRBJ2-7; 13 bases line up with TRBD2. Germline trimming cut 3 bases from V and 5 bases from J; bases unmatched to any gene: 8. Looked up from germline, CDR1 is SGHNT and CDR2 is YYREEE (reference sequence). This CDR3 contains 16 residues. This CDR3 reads CASSSRTSGSINEQYF. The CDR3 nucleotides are TGTGCCAGCAGCTCAAGGACTAGCGGGAGCATCAACGAGCAGTACTTC.

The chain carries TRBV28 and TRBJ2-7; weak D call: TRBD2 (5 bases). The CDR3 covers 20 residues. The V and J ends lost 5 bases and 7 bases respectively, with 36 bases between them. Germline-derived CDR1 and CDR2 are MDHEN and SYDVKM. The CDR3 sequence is CASSPPLLIGERSWFREQYF. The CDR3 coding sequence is TGTGCCAGCAGTCCTCCGTTGTTGATTGGGGAGAGGAGTTGGTTCCGAGAGCAGTACTTC.

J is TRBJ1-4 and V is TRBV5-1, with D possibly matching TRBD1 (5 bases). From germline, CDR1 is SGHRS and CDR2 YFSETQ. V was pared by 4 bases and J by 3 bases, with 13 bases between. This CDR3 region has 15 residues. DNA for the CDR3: TGCGCCAGCAGCCCGGGGCAGGGACCTAATGAAAAACTGTTTTTT. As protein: CASSPGQGPNEKLFF.

The CDR3 spells CASSVGLADNEQFF. CDR3 bases: TGTGCCAGCAGTGTAGGGCTAGCAGACAATGAGCAGTTCTTC. The chain couples TRBV6-1 to TRBJ2-1; weak D call: TRBD2 (5 bases). Trimming left V 4 bases short and J 5 bases short, with 12 bases between. The CDR3 consists of 14 residues. Looked up from germline, CDR1 is MNHNS and CDR2 is SASEGT.

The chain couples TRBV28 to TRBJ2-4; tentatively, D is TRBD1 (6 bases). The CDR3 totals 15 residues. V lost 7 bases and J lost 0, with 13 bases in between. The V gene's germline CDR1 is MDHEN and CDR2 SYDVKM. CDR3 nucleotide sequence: TGTGCCAGCACATACAGGGCAAAAGCCAAAAACATTCAGTACTTC. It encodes CASTYRAKAKNIQYF.